These 30 T cell receptor beta chains originate from one sample sequenced in a study of T cells in narcolepsy. The repertoire was sequenced with immunoSEQ multiplex PCR; TCRdb's copy has only in-frame clones and lacks some. The sample consists of around 30,000 clones, roughly four fifths of them appearing once. Sequencing was performed on CD45RA- memory CD4+ T cells from PBMCs. Receptors were obtained from a human donor with narcolepsy.

The chain carries TRBV29-1 and TRBJ2-7; 13 bases line up with TRBD2. CDR1 is SQVTM and CDR2 is ANQGSEA in the germline V gene. This CDR3 has 14 residues. The V gene end was trimmed by 3 bases and the J gene end by 4 bases; junction bases not matched to a gene: 3. CDR3 sequence reads: CSVETSGGMYEQYF. Here the CDR3 DNA reads TGCAGCGTTGAGACTAGCGGGGGGATGTACGAGCAGTACTTC.

The chain is built from TRBV7-2 and TRBJ1-2; the D gene is possibly TRBD1 (5 bases). V lost 1 base, J lost 9 bases, and 12 bases lay in between. Germline V gives CDR1 SGHTA, CDR2 FQGNSA. CDR3 length: 13 amino acids. CDR3 sequence: CASSLDRQLSYTF. The CDR3 DNA reads as TGTGCCAGCAGCTTAGACAGACAGCTAAGCTACACCTTC.

This clone occurred a few times. The V gene is TRBV20-1, the J gene TRBJ1-1; unclear D gene. Trimming took off 5 bases at V and 4 bases at J, with 5 bases between the two ends. This CDR3 has 10 amino acids. Per germline, CDR1 DFQATT and CDR2 SNEGSKA (reference sequence). Here the CDR3 reads CSARPTEAFF. The CDR3 coding sequence is TGCAGTGCTCGCCCCACTGAAGCTTTCTTT.

The chain uses TRBV19 and TRBJ1-6, with TRBD1 matching over 10 bases. The CDR3 extends over 15 amino acids. In germline, CDR1 is LNHDA, CDR2 SQIVND (reference sequence). Trimming cost V 6 bases and J 5 bases; bases outside gene matches: 4. The CDR3 reads CASRRTGGNNSPLHF. CDR3 nucleotide sequence: TGTGCCAGTAGGAGGACAGGGGGTAATAATTCACCCCTCCACTTT.

This chain uses TRBV5-8 with TRBJ2-5, with D perhaps being TRBD1 or TRBD2 (5 bases each). V was trimmed by 0 bases and J by 5 bases, leaving 11 bases between them. CDR1 is SGHTS, CDR2 YDEGEE, per germline. The CDR3 contains 14 residues. The CDR3 is CASSLGTGPETQYF. The CDR3 DNA sequence: TGTGCCAGCAGCTTGGGGACGGGGCCGGAGACCCAGTACTTC. Full variable domain (rest looked up from reference TRBV5-8 and TRBJ2-5): EAGVTQSPTHLIKTRGQQATLRCSPISGHTSVYWYQQALGLGLQFLLWYDEGEERNRGNFPPRFSGRQFPNYSSELNVNALELEDSALYLCASSLGTGPETQYFGPGTRLLVL.

The chain is built from TRBV6-6 and TRBJ1-1; D is perhaps TRBD1 (5 bases). CDR3 length: 14 residues. Germline assignment: CDR1 MNHNY and CDR2 SVGAGI (reference sequence). V dropped 0 bases and J dropped 3 bases, with 8 bases sitting between them. CDR3 protein: CASSYSRGDTEAFF. The CDR3 nucleotides read TGTGCCAGCAGTTACTCCCGGGGGGACACTGAAGCTTTCTTT.

This clone was detected only once. The CDR3 nucleotides read TGTGCCAGCAGCATCCCAGGGACAGATACGCAGTATTTT. Protein: CASSIPGTDTQYF. V and J are TRBV7-3 and TRBJ2-3; possible D gene TRBD1, 5 bases. The CDR3 runs to 13 residues. Germline assignment: CDR1 SGHTA and CDR2 FQGTGA. V lost 5 bases and J 3 bases, leaving 9 bases between the germline ends.

This rearrangement joins TRBV12-5 to TRBJ1-1, with D perhaps matching TRBD1 (6 bases). Trimming left V 0 bases short and J 0 bases short, with 17 bases between. The germline V gene has CDR1 LGHNT and CDR2 FRNRAP. The CDR3 consists of 18 residues. CDR3 DNA: TGTGCTAGTGGTTTGGTACGGGGGACATATAACATGAACACTGAAGCTTTCTTT. Translated, it gives CASGLVRGTYNMNTEAFF.

The chain has TRBV19 and TRBJ1-1; D perhaps matches TRBD1 (5 bases). V lost 4 bases and J 7 bases, leaving 10 bases between the germline ends. Germline assignment: CDR1 LNHDA and CDR2 SQIVND (reference sequence). There are 12 residues in the CDR3. CDR3 residues: CASSTNRIEAFF. CDR3 coding DNA: TGTGCCAGTAGTACCAACAGGATTGAAGCTTTCTTT.

The chain links TRBV13 to TRBJ2-1; D may be TRBD1 (6 bases). Trimming removed 5 bases from V and 4 bases from J, with 18 bases in between. The CDR3 is 16 residues long. The germline CDR1 and CDR2 sequences are PRHDT and FYEKMQ (reference sequence). In DNA, the CDR3 is TGTGCCAGCAGCCGCGCACAGGGAAGAGGATACAATGAGCAGTTCTTC. It specifies CASSRAQGRGYNEQFF. Full variable domain (rest looked up from reference TRBV13 and TRBJ2-1): AAGVIQSPRHLIKEKRETATLKCYPIPRHDTVYWYQQGPGQDPQFLISFYEKMQSDKGSIPDRFSAQQFSDYHSELNMSSLELGDSALYFCASSRAQGRGYNEQFFGPGTRLTVL.

The chain recombines TRBV29-1 with TRBJ2-3; 11 bases are shared with TRBD1. The CDR3 covers 14 residues. The V gene's germline CDR1 is SQVTM and CDR2 ANQGSEA. The V and J ends lost 2 bases and 3 bases, in that order; junction bases with no gene match: 1. The CDR3 region has the DNA TGCAGCGTTGAACGGGACAGGGGGACAGATACGCAGTATTTT. Amino acids: CSVERDRGTDTQYF.

The V gene is TRBV30, the J gene TRBJ1-6; the D is unclear. Germline V CDR1 and CDR2: GTSNPN, SVGIG (reference sequence). This CDR3 has 14 residues. The ends were cut back, 0 bases at V and 4 bases at J, with 7 bases in the middle. Here the CDR3 DNA reads TGTGCCTGGAGTGTCTTACCATATAATTCACCCCTCCACTTT. The encoded protein is CAWSVLPYNSPLHF.

The sample holds a few counts of this clone. The DNA for the CDR3 is TGTGCCAGCAGCCCTTCTTTGCGGGGAACAGATACGCAGTATTTT. Translating it yields CASSPSLRGTDTQYF. This chain uses TRBV7-3 with TRBJ2-3; D perhaps matches TRBD2 (6 bases). The V and J ends lost 5 bases and 3 bases respectively, with 15 bases between them. This CDR3 region has 15 residues. The germline CDR1 and CDR2 sequences are SGHTA and FQGTGA.

This sequence joins TRBV6-6 and TRBJ1-1, with 7 bases fitting TRBD1. CDR1 and CDR2 (germline): MNHNY, SVGAGI (reference sequence). J gave up 7 bases and V 0 bases, and 8 bases lay outside the gene matches. The CDR3 runs 15 residues. The CDR3 region is CASSYSGDRLIEAFF. As DNA, the CDR3 is TGTGCCAGCAGTTACTCCGGGGACAGATTAATTGAAGCTTTCTTT.

The chain couples TRBV7-3 to TRBJ2-1, with TRBD2 matching 8 bases. This CDR3 is 15 amino acids long. V shed 2 bases, J shed 8 bases, and the junction held 8 bases outside the gene matches. Germline V CDR1 and CDR2: SGHTA, FQGTGA. The CDR3 spells CASSLVAGREDEQFF. CDR3 coding DNA: TGTGCCAGCAGCTTAGTAGCGGGAAGAGAGGATGAGCAGTTCTTC.

V and J are TRBV7-9 and TRBJ1-1; perhaps TRBD1 as D (5 bases). The ends were cut back, 3 bases at V and 9 bases at J, with 8 bases in the middle. CDR3 length equals 11 residues. Germline lookup yields CDR1 SEHNR and CDR2 FQNEAQ (reference sequence). CDR3: CASSLQGKAFF. The CDR3 nucleotides are TGTGCCAGCAGCTTGCAGGGAAAAGCTTTCTTT.

The rearrangement joins TRBV7-9 to TRBJ1-1; D not certain. Germline V gene lookup returns CDR1 SEHNR and CDR2 FQNEAQ (reference sequence). The germline V and J ends were trimmed by 4 bases and 1 base, with 25 bases remaining between them. This CDR3 has 19 amino acids. The CDR3 spells CASSSNGPQAFLGNTEAFF. CDR3 nucleotide sequence: TGTGCCAGCAGCTCAAACGGACCGCAAGCTTTCCTAGGGAACACTGAAGCTTTCTTT.

Here the CDR3 reads CASSLGRGGETQYF. DNA of the CDR3: TGTGCCAGCAGTCTAGGCAGGGGAGGAGAGACCCAGTACTTC. The rearrangement uses TRBV6-6 and TRBJ2-5, with D possibly being TRBD1 or TRBD2 (6 bases each). V lost 5 bases, J lost 4 bases, and 14 bases lay in between. The CDR3 is 14 residues long. Germline V gene lookup returns CDR1 MNHNY and CDR2 SVGAGI (reference sequence).

The gene calls are TRBV5-1 and TRBJ2-5; 12 positions match TRBD1. The CDR3 spans 15 residues. Unmatched junction bases numbered 4, after V lost 3 bases and J lost 4 bases. Looked up from germline, CDR1 is SGHRS and CDR2 is YFSETQ. The CDR3 spells CASSWGTGGRETQYF. CDR3 DNA: TGCGCCAGCAGCTGGGGGACAGGGGGCCGAGAGACCCAGTACTTC.

The rearrangement links TRBV19 to TRBJ2-1; D perhaps matches TRBD1 (6 bases). This CDR3 is 13 amino acids long. Trimming pared 6 bases from V and 6 bases from J, leaving 12 bases between. Germline V gene sequence: CDR1 LNHDA, CDR2 SQIVND (reference sequence). CDR3 protein: CASRLDRSNEQFF. In DNA form, the CDR3 reads TGTGCCAGTAGACTGGACAGAAGCAATGAGCAGTTCTTC.

V gene TRBV27 combines with J gene TRBJ1-1, with TRBD1 as a possible D gene (5 bases). The ends were cut back, 4 bases at V and 4 bases at J, with 13 bases in the middle. Germline CDR1 MNHEY, CDR2 SMNVEV (reference sequence). The length of the CDR3 is 14 residues. The CDR3 nucleotides are TGTGCCAGCAGTTCCCAGGGTTGGGGCACTGAAGCTTTCTTT. The encoded protein is CASSSQGWGTEAFF.

The gene calls are TRBV7-3 and TRBJ1-2, with no clear D. CDR3 length equals 15 residues. Germline values: CDR1 SGHTA, CDR2 FQGTGA. V dropped 6 bases and J dropped 3 bases, with 17 bases sitting between them. The CDR3 loop reads CASRIRVDGHYGYTF. CDR3 DNA sequence: TGTGCCAGCAGGATTCGGGTCGACGGGCACTATGGCTACACCTTC. Looking up the rest from reference TRBV7-3 and TRBJ1-2 gives the full variable domain: GAGVSQTPSNKVTEKGKYVELRCDPISGHTALYWYRQSLGQGPEFLIYFQGTGAADDSGLPNDRFFAVRPEGSVSTLKIQRTERGDSAVYLCASRIRVDGHYGYTFGSGTRLTVV.

This clone was detected only a few times. The chain has TRBV5-6 and TRBJ2-3, with D perhaps matching TRBD1 (5 bases). The length of the CDR3 is 15 residues. Germline CDR1 reads SGHDT; CDR2 reads YYEEEE. V gave up 2 bases and J gave up 2 bases, with 12 bases separating them. CDR3 DNA sequence: TGTGCCAGCAGCTTAAGGGGCGGTTACACAGATACGCAGTATTTT. Translating it yields CASSLRGGYTDTQYF.

This clone has only a few counts. In nucleotides, the CDR3 is TGTGCCTCCCAGGGAGTAGGGACGGGTGGCTACACCTTC. It codes for CASQGVGTGGYTF. The rearrangement links TRBV6-1 to TRBJ1-2, with a weak D call TRBD1 (5 bases). This CDR3 spans 13 amino acids. V lost 11 bases, J lost 7 bases, and 20 bases lay in between. The germline gives CDR1 MNHNS, CDR2 SASEGT.

The V and J genes are TRBV29-1 and TRBJ1-2, with D possibly TRBD1 on 5 matching bases. CDR1 SQVTM and CDR2 ANQGSEA come from the germline V gene. CDR3 length: 14 residues. Trimming took off 5 bases at V and 0 bases at J, with 13 bases between the two ends. The CDR3 nucleotides read TGCAGCGTTAAACCGGCAGGGACTAACTATGGCTACACCTTC. It yields the protein CSVKPAGTNYGYTF.

The rearrangement links TRBV5-5 to TRBJ2-3; TRBD1 agrees at 11 bases. Germline V gene sequence: CDR1 SGHKS, CDR2 YYEKEE (reference sequence). V lost 4 bases, J lost 3 bases, and 7 bases stayed unmatched. The CDR3 is 16 amino acids. CDR3 sequence: CASSPAGTGGTDTQYF. CDR3 DNA: TGTGCCAGCAGCCCGGCCGGGACAGGGGGTACAGATACGCAGTATTTT.

This clone was counted between two and nine times. The rearrangement joins TRBV6-6 to TRBJ2-7; D remains unclear. This CDR3 spans 12 amino acids. V lost 6 bases to trimming and J lost 7 bases, with 13 bases between them. The germline V gene encodes CDR1 MNHNY and CDR2 SVGAGI (reference sequence). The CDR3 region is CASRTGDQEQYF. The CDR3 bases are TGTGCCAGCAGGACGGGTGACCAGGAGCAGTACTTC.

The genes are TRBV6-1 and TRBJ2-1; possibly TRBD1 or TRBD2 for D (5 bases each). The ends were cut back, 7 bases at V and 10 bases at J, with 14 bases in the middle. The CDR3 has 12 residues. Germline loops: CDR1 MNHNS, CDR2 SASEGT. The CDR3 spells CASKVVGDEQFF. Here the CDR3 DNA reads TGTGCCAGCAAGGTTGTCGGGGACGAGCAGTTCTTC.

Here the CDR3 DNA reads TGTGCCAGCAGATCAGGGTTTGTAGCCGGGGAGCTGTTTTTT. This translates into CASRSGFVAGELFF. V gene TRBV6-5 combines with J gene TRBJ2-2; D possibly corresponds to TRBD1 (5 bases). The CDR3 length is 14 residues. The V end was cut by 6 bases, the J end by 6 bases, with 14 bases between. The germline V gene has CDR1 MNHEY and CDR2 SVGAGI.

This clone was seen only once. This chain links TRBV10-1 with TRBJ2-2; 7 nucleotides align to TRBD1. V lost 6 bases to trimming and J lost 7 bases; unmatched junction nucleotides: 2. Germline V gene sequence: CDR1 WNHNN, CDR2 SYGVQD (reference sequence). The CDR3 totals 12 residues. CDR3 sequence (DNA): TGCGCCAGCAGCTCAGGGGGCGGGGAGCTGTTTTTT. It translates to CASSSGGGELFF.